Included here is one TCR beta chain sequence, with context. The entry originates in a study of control samples from healthy donors and cancer patients. TCRdb keeps only in-frame clones here, not all; method: immunoSEQ multiplex PCR. The sample includes 150,000 to 200,000 clones, 93% of them seen just once. The CDR3 is 15 amino acids. CDR1 is MNHEY, CDR2 SVGEGT, per germline. The ends were cut back, 6 bases at V and 4 bases at J, with 18 bases in the middle. The sample taken for sequencing was blood. The chain links TRBV6-2 or TRBV6-3 to TRBJ1-1; D gene uncertain. The receptor comes from a woman in her fifties or sixties in good health. CDR3 sequence: CASSFERAGTTEAFF. CDR3 nucleotide sequence: TGTGCCAGCAGCTTCGAGAGAGCTGGCACCACTGAAGCTTTCTTT.